This T cell receptor beta chain stems from a study of Ad26.COV2.S vaccination and SARS-CoV-2 variants. Study-wide points: Substantial response breadth was reportedly seen for spike-specific CD8+ and CD4+ T cells after vaccination.

Stated treatment: around 19 received Ad26.COV2.S at low or high dose, single or two shots; five or six received placebo; per-sample allocation not given. The study sampled participants on day 63 after the first vaccine or placebo injection. For this clone: Its specificity is unknown.

The germline V gene encodes CDR1 KGHDR and CDR2 SFDVKD. The CDR3 has 17 amino acids. The junction had 4 bases not matched to a gene; V was cut back by 4 bases and J by 4 bases. Clones were sequenced by immunoSEQ multiplex PCR, and TCRdb holds only the in-frame ones, with some missing. The data show a few hundred thousand clones, around 91% seen once. The rearrangement joins TRBV24-1 to TRBJ2-3, with TRBD2 identical over 16 bases. The TCR sequence derives from a person aged 18-60 years who received the Ad26.COV2.S COVID-19 vaccine or a placebo. This sample comprised peripheral blood, obtained in a trial of Ad26.COV2.S vaccine versus placebo. The CDR3 region has the DNA TGTGCCACCAGTGACCTGGGACTAGCGGGAGGGTCAGATACGCAGTATTTT. Protein: CATSDLGLAGGSDTQYF.